Given below is one T cell receptor (beta chain) in context. Generated by immunoSEQ multiplex PCR, the TCRdb table keeps only in-frame clones and is missing some. This table has under 350,000 clones, around 85% appearing once. This record comes from a study of blood T cell repertoires in COVID-19. Study-level background: Samples came from the United States, Italy and Spain, spanning acute and convalescent COVID-19.

From germline, CDR1 is SGDLS and CDR2 YYNGEE. Trimming at V came to 4 bases and at J to 3 bases, leaving 4 bases not matched to a gene. The CDR3 is 15 amino acids. The clonotype originates from a woman between 40 and 50 years old with acute COVID-19. This chain uses TRBV9 with TRBJ2-7; 13 nucleotides line up with TRBD2. The sample was PBMCs or T cells enriched from blood (not recorded which). CDR3 nucleotides: TGTGCCAGCAGCACCCGGACTAGCGGGGGCTACGAGCAGTACTTC. It specifies CASSTRTSGGYEQYF.